This is a list of T cell receptor beta chains from one sample in a study of blood T cell repertoires in COVID-19. The method was immunoSEQ multiplex PCR; TCRdb's version includes in-frame clones alone and lacks a portion of them. Of 270,000 or so clones in the sample, about 81% are singletons; the top ten hold more than 1.1%. Sequenced: peripheral blood. The receptors shown here come from a human donor with COVID-19, enrolled during active disease. The donor label of this sample is uncertain. Each CDR3 is given without its conserved first and last residue.

V gene	J gene	CDR3 protein
TRBV6-5	TRBJ2-7	ASSSPGTALYEQY
TRBV9	TRBJ2-1	ASSVGGDRVRGEQF
TRBV24-1	TRBJ2-2	ATSDYRGGELF
TRBV20-1	TRBJ2-7	SWTDSYEQY
TRBV6-6	TRBJ1-2	ATSGADYGYT
TRBV19	TRBJ1-1	ASSIGTGLNTEAF
TRBV2	TRBJ2-1	ASRAESGRNEQF
TRBV3-1/TRBV3-2	TRBJ1-4	ASSWGHGVGEKLF
TRBV5-4	TRBJ1-1	ASSLVGIPEAF
TRBV19	TRBJ2-2	ASRLTGDTGELF
TRBV7-3	TRBJ2-1	ASSSTRFNEQF
TRBV15	TRBJ2-3	ATSRDRGPADTQY
TRBV24-1	TRBJ2-5	ATSDTGDRGGETQY
TRBV21-1	TRBJ2-2	ASSKTWPRQGNNTGELF
TRBV20-1	TRBJ2-3	SASKSGQTWNPTDTQY
TRBV5-8	TRBJ2-3	ASSLVWTTASSDTQY
TRBV6-5	TRBJ2-1	ASSYRASGYNEQF
TRBV6-2/TRBV6-3	TRBJ2-1	ASSPRGLGQF
TRBV12-3/TRBV12-4	TRBJ2-7	ASSFTSAYEQY
TRBV25-1	TRBJ2-5	ASSGATSGDQETQY
TRBV7-2	TRBJ2-1	ASSPGLAGDEQF
TRBV10-3	TRBJ2-5	AAGGNQETQY
TRBV7-2	TRBJ2-7	ASSIRSGGTYEQY
TRBV11-3	TRBJ2-2	ASSSGLFTGELF
TRBV7-9	TRBJ1-2	ASTQIGGQGTVYGYT
TRBV11-1	TRBJ2-5	ASSVGTAGTETQY
TRBV6-2/TRBV6-3	TRBJ1-1	ASNPRTETNTEAF
TRBV15	TRBJ2-5	ATSRDPGRETQY
TRBV14	TRBJ1-3	ASSRIRGGNTIY
TRBV19	TRBJ1-3	ASSLAGQGSPGNTIY
TRBV7-3	TRBJ2-5	ASSPGTGQETQY
TRBV19	TRBJ1-3	ASLAFSSGNTIY
TRBV28	TRBJ2-3	ASSFSGRATDTQY
TRBV30	TRBJ2-5	AWSLGTGAETQY
TRBV28	TRBJ1-1	ASSLPAGAGTEAF
TRBV29-1	TRBJ2-7	SVRNPGLAGGTSYEQY
TRBV20-1	TRBJ2-3	SASDRDRGLTDTQY
TRBV6-1	TRBJ1-2	ASSEAGLPGGYGYT
TRBV10-3	TRBJ2-7	AISDQVEQY
TRBV6-6	TRBJ1-2	ASSYRVLANYGYT
TRBV28	TRBJ1-5	ASSFGGQNNQPQH
TRBV30	TRBJ2-7	AWRRTGTVHEQY
TRBV10-3	TRBJ2-1	AISPGTSGTNEQF
TRBV6-1	TRBJ1-5	ASSATNHGAGNRQPQH
TRBV19	TRBJ2-1	ASSAQGGGSYNEQF
TRBV5-6	TRBJ2-2	ASSSIANTGELF
TRBV2	TRBJ2-2	ASRREGSTGELF
TRBV7-6	TRBJ2-3	ASSYPRSGAGEKGGTDTQY
TRBV20-1	TRBJ2-1	SASASGRGNEQF
TRBV19	TRBJ2-1	ASSIGVLAGPYNEQF
TRBV7-2	TRBJ2-1	ASSLATGGSYNEQF
TRBV2	TRBJ2-5	ASSETRQETQY
TRBV30	TRBJ2-7	AWSVFKNGHEQY
TRBV5-1	TRBJ2-5	ASRTSGQETQY
TRBV15	TRBJ1-2	ATIPAGQGAGGYGYT
TRBV4-1	TRBJ2-1	ASSFGLAGETEQF
TRBV5-6	TRBJ1-4	ASSLSGGNEKLF
TRBV27	TRBJ2-3	ASSLRSGDTQY
TRBV20-1	TRBJ1-1	SASLPNTEAF
TRBV2	TRBJ2-5	ASSTTFDRGLGETQY